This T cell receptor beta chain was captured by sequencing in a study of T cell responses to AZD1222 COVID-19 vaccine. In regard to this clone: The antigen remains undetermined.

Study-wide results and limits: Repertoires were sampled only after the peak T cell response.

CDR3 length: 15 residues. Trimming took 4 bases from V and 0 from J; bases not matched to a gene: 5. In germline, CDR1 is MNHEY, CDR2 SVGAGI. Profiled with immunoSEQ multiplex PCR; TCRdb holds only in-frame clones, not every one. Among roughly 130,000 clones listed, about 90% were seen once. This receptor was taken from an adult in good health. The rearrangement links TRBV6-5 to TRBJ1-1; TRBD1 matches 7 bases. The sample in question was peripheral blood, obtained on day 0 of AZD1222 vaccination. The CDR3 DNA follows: TGTGCCAGCAGTTTTACAGGGGCGGTGAACACTGAAGCTTTCTTT. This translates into CASSFTGAVNTEAFF.